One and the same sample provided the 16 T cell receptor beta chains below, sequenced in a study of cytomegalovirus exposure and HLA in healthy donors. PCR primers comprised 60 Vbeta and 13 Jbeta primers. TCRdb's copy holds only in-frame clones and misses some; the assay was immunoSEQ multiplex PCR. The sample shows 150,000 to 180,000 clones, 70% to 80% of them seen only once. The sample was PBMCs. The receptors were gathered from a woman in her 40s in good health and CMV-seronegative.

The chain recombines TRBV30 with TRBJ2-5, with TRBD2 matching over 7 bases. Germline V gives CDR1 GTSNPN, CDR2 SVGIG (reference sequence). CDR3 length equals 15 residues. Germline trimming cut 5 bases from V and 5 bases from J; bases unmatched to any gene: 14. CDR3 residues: CAWAIGGGSWETQYF. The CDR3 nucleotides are TGTGCCTGGGCAATAGGTGGCGGGAGCTGGGAGACCCAGTACTTC.

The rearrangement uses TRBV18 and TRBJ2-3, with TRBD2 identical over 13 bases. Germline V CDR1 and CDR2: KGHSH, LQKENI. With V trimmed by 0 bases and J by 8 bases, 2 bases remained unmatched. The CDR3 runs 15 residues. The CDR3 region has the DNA TGTGCCAGCTCACCACCGGGACTAGCGGGGTTTACGCAGTATTTT. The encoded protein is CASSPPGLAGFTQYF.

In DNA, the CDR3 is TGTGCCAGCAGTGATCGGGCAGGGCGGACAGATACGCAGTATTTT. It specifies CASSDRAGRTDTQYF. The J gene is TRBJ2-3, the V gene TRBV25-1, with D maybe TRBD1 (5 bases). The CDR3 is 15 residues long. The germline CDR1 and CDR2 sequences are MGHDK and SYGVNS. With 3 bases removed from V and 3 bases from J, the gap between germline ends came to 13 bases.

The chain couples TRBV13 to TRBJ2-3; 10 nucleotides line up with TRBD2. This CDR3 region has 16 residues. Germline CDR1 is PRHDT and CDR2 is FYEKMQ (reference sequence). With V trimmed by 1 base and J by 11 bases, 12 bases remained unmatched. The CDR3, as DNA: TGTGCCAGCAGCTTAGATAGGCTAGCGGGGGCCCAGGTGCAGTATTTT. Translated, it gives CASSLDRLAGAQVQYF.

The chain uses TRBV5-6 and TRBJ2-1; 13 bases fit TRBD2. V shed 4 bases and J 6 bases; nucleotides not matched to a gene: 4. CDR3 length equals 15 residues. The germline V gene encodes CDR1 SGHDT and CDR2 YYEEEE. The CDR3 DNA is TGTGCCAGCAGCCCCGGACTAGCGGGAGCCAATGAGCAGTTCTTC. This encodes CASSPGLAGANEQFF.

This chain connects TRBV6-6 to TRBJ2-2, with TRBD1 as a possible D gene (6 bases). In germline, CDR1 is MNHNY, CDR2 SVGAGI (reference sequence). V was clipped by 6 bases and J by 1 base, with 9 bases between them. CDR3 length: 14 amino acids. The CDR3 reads CASRRGQNTGELFF. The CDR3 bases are TGTGCCAGCAGACGGGGACAGAACACCGGGGAGCTGTTTTTT.

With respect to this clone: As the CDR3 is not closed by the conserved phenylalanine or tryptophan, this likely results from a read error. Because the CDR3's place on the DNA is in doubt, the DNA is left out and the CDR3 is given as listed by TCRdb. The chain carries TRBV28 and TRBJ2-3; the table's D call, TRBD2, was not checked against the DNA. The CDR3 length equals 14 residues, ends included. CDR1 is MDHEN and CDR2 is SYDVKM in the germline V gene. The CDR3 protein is CASSFDGLPAAPPI.

In DNA form, the CDR3 reads TGTGCCTGGAGTGGTATAAAGGACTTTAACACTGAAGCTTTCTTT. Its translation: CAWSGIKDFNTEAFF. This chain connects TRBV30 to TRBJ1-1, with D uncertain. Looked up from germline, CDR1 is GTSNPN and CDR2 is SVGIG (reference sequence). CDR3 length: 15 residues. V was trimmed by 1 base and J by 2 bases, leaving 14 bases between them.

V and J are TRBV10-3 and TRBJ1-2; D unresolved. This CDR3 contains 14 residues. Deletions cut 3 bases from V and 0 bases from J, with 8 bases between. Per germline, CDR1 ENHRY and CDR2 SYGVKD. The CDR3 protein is CAISDLRANYGYTF. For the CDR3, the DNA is TGTGCCATCAGTGATCTAAGAGCTAACTATGGCTACACCTTC.

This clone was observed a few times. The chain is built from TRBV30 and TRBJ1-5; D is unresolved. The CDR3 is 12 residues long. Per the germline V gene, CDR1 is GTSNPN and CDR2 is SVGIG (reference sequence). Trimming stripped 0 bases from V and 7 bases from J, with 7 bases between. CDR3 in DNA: TGTGCCTGGAGTGTACCGGGGCAGCCCCAGCATTTT. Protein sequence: CAWSVPGQPQHF.

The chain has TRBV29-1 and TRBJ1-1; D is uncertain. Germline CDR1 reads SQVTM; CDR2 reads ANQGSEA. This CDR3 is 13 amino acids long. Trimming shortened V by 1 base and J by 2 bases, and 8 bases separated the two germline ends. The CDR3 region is CSVEGPGNTEAFF. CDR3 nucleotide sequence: TGCAGCGTTGAAGGTCCGGGAAACACTGAAGCTTTCTTT. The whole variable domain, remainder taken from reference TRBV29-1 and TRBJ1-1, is SAVISQKPSRDICQRGTSLTIQCQVDSQVTMMFWYRQQPGQSLTLIATANQGSEATYESGFVIDKFPISRPNLTFSTLTVSNMSPEDSSIYLCSVEGPGNTEAFFGQGTRLTVV.

The CDR3 here is CASSLAYNEQFF. CDR3 DNA: TGTGCCAGCAGCTTAGCTTACAATGAGCAGTTCTTC. The chain combines TRBV5-6 with TRBJ2-1; D remains unclear. Germline values: CDR1 SGHDT, CDR2 YYEEEE. This CDR3 contains 12 residues. V was cut by 2 bases and J by 4 bases, with 4 bases left in between. Full variable domain (outside the CDR3, taken from reference TRBV5-6 and TRBJ2-1): DAGVTQSPTHLIKTRGQQVTLRCSPKSGHDTVSWYQQALGQGPQFIFQYYEEEERQRGNFPDRFSGHQFPNYSSELNVNALLLGDSALYLCASSLAYNEQFFGPGTRLTVL.

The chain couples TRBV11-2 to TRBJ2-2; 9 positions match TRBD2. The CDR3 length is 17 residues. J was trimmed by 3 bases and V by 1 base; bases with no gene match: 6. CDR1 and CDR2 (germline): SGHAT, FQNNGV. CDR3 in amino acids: CASSLGVAGGYTGELFF. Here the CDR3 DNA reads TGTGCCAGCAGCTTAGGAGTGGCGGGAGGGTACACCGGGGAGCTGTTTTTT.

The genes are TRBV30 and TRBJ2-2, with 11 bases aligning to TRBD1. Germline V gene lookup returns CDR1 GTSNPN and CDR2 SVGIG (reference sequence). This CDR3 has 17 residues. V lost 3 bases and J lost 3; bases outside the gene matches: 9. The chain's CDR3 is CAWRRRPGQGDTGELFF. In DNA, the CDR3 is TGTGCCTGGAGGCGGAGACCGGGACAGGGGGACACCGGGGAGCTGTTTTTT.

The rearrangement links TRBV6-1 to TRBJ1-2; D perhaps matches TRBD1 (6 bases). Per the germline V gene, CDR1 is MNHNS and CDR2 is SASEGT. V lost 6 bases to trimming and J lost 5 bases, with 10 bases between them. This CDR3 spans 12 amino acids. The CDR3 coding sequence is TGTGCCAGCAGGTTGACAGGTTATGGCTACACCTTC. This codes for CASRLTGYGYTF.

CDR3 residues: CASSESPSENEQFF. In DNA form, the CDR3 reads TGCGCCAGCAGTGAGTCTCCTAGCGAGAATGAGCAGTTCTTC. V gene TRBV10-1 combines with J gene TRBJ2-1; possible D gene TRBD2, 6 bases. Trimming stripped 0 bases from V and 7 bases from J, with 10 bases between. Germline values: CDR1 WNHNN, CDR2 SYGVQD (reference sequence). There are 14 residues in the CDR3.